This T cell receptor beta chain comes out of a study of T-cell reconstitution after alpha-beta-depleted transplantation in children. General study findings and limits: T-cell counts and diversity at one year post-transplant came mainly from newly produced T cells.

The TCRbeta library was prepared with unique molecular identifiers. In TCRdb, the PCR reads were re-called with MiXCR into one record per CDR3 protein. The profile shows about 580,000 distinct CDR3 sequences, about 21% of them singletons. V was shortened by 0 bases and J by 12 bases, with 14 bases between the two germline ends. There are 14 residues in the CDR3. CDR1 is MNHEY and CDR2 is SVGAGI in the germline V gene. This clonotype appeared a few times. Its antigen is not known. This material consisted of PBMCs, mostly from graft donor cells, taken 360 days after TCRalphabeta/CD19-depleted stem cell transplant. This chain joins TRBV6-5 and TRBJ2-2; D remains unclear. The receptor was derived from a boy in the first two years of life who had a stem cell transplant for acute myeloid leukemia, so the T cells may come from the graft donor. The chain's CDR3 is CASSYSPRGRKLFF. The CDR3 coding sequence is TGTGCCAGCAGTTACTCTCCTAGAGGAAGGAAGCTGTTTTTT.